The TCR beta chain described here comes from a study of T cells in Graves' hyperthyroidism and ophthalmopathy. Amplification of TCR beta CDR3 regions used RNA as the template. First-round RT-PCR with HTBI primers amplified the TCR CDR3 region. A single record per CDR3 protein comes from TCRdb applying MiXCR to the multiplex PCR reads. The table records 500,000 to 750,000 distinct CDR3 sequences, under 60% of them present only once. A remark on this clonotype: Its antigen remains unknown. A read error is possible here, since a much larger clone lies one base away.

The CDR3 is made up of 12 amino acids. Notes on the study in general: A model of 13 V-J pairs discriminated ophthalmopathy from stable hyperthyroidism.

The authors deemed Graves' hyperthyroidism stable absent ophthalmopathy progression within 18 months. Aged 18 to 65, the patients had hyperthyroidism that was newly diagnosed and had lasted under 2 months. Lactation, pregnancy, other autoimmune disease or uncontrolled infection excluded patients. Sequenced material: peripheral blood or thyroid tissue (not recorded which). The sequence was obtained from a woman between 18 and 29 years old with Graves' hyperthyroidism. The genes are TRBV12-3 or TRBV12-4 and TRBJ1-1, with D possibly matching TRBD1 (5 bases). The CDR3 is CASGLRGNVSFF. In DNA, the CDR3 is TGTGCTAGTGGTTTGCGGGGGAACGTGTCTTTCTTT.